Sequencing of this T cell receptor beta chain was carried out in a study of T cell repertoires in cytomegalovirus infection (dated by TCRdb to the late 2010s). Background on the whole study: Peptide stimulations targeted recently identified HLA-C-restricted CMV epitopes, whose presentation resists viral immunomodulation, together with well-studied HLA-B-restricted epitopes. The HLA type of each donor mattered for the analysis, because public TCR beta signatures pointed to carriage of CMV infection along with the matching HLA type.

The treatment or condition label, read with the paper, signifies: in vitro stimulation with specific CMV peptide epitopes to enrich CMV-specific T cells. Study-level results and caveats: In both this cohort and an independent cohort of 352 donors, the cumulative frequency of public TCR beta family members distinguished carriers of CMV infection plus the relevant HLA type. The ex vivo response was dominated by HLA-C-restricted CMV-specific TCR beta clonotypes, which also provided the single most frequent clonotype in two of eight donors.

The cysteine opens and the phenylalanine closes a CDR3 of 21 amino acids. Of the read, only the CDR3 DNA is kept; its 63 bases are in frame from base 1. CDR1 is given as KGHDR and CDR2 as SFDVKD, both from the germline V gene. Relative to germline, V is missing 0 bases and J is missing 0 bases, with 14 bases of the junction outside any gene match. Sequencing relied on an Illumina HiSeq 1500. The public reads were reprocessed in TCRdb via fastp at Q25 and MiXCR, keeping in-frame beta chains. Rows matching on CDR3 protein sequence are summarized as one entry with the most common DNA and genes. Within this sample are under 350,000 distinct CDR3 sequences, with approximately 22% of them counted one time only. The top ten clones comprise roughly a fifth of the sample. In regard to this clonotype: The antigen it binds to is not known. No much larger clone is present one base from it, and per-base qualities are unavailable.

This TCR came from a human donor in good health (CMV status not recorded). Some clones in this sample may be carry-over from other donors' samples. This sequence uses TRBV24-1 and TRBJ1-5, and 9 junction bases match TRBD1. Sequencing used cultured PBMCs, obtained from culture after CMV antigen stimulation. The CDR3: CATSDLGPPGQGSYSNQPQHF. The sequenced DNA: TGTGCCACCAGTGATTTGGGCCCCCCGGGACAGGGATCGTATAGCAATCAGCCCCAGCATTTT.